This T cell receptor beta chain was captured by sequencing in a study of metastatic and nonmetastatic thyroid tumors. Study details: Repertoires were compared across blood and tumor or nodule tissue from malignant and benign thyroid patients.

Study-level points and caveats: Compared with benign nodules, malignant thyroid tumors were reported to have significantly higher TCR beta diversity in both blood and tumor.

The entire patient cohort was treatment-naive prior to thyroid surgery. This clone was seen ten or more times. Its matching antigen is unknown. In the source study's methods: Clinicopathological groups supplied CDR3 differences that were used to build a distant-metastasis classifier for papillary thyroid cancer. TCRdb re-processed the PCR reads through MiXCR. V and J calls and clone size were set by TCRdb, not the authors. The sample shows under 30,000 clones, more than 3.5% of them seen only once. The receptor was derived from a female donor with papillary thyroid cancer or a benign thyroid nodule (not recorded which). Some clones in this sample may be carry-over from other donors' samples. The sample comprised blood.

The CDR3 sequence: CAWSNRDNQPQHF. CDR3 nucleotides: TGTGCCTGGAGTAACAGGGACAATCAGCCCCAGCATTTT. The rearrangement links TRBV30 to TRBJ1-5, with a weak D call TRBD1 (6 bases). V was trimmed by 2 bases and J by 3 bases, leaving 8 bases between them. The CDR3 contains 13 residues. The germline V gene has CDR1 GTSNPN and CDR2 SVGIG (reference sequence).